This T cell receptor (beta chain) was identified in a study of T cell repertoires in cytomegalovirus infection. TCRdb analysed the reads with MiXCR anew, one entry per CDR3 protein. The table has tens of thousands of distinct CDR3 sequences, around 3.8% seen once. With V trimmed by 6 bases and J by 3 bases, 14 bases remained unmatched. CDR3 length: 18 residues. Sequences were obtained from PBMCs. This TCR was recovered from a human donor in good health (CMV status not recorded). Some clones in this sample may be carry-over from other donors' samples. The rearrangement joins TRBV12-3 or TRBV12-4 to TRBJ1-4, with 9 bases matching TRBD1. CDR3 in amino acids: CASSRAKDRGLSNEKLFF. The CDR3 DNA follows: TGTGCCAGCAGCCGAGCGAAGGACAGGGGACTGTCTAATGAAAAACTGTTTTTT.